This T cell receptor beta chain was recorded in a study of regulatory T cells in long-lasting Graves disease. Study details: Recently diagnosed Graves' patients had received antithyroid drugs for under 3 months. General study points: Analyses excluded thyroid tissue, covering peripheral blood alone. Less diverse TCR repertoires were seen in persistent Graves' patients than in newly diagnosed ones.

Construction of TCR beta libraries relied on iRepertoire HTBI primers and on Arm-PCR targeting CDR3 regions. TCRdb processed the multiplex PCR reads anew with MiXCR; each CDR3 protein has one entry. The data contain about 530,000 distinct CDR3 sequences, about 16% of them seen just once; the ten biggest clones take up 25%. This clonotype showed up just a few times. Its antigen is not known. Time point: newly diagnosed GD, antithyroid drugs for less than 3 months. Extracted PBMC RNA gave rise to the TCR library. There are 16 residues in the CDR3. The germline V and J ends were trimmed by 4 bases and 0 bases, with 12 bases remaining between them. Germline lookup yields CDR1 SEHNR and CDR2 FQNEAQ (reference sequence). These data are also associated with another study on T cells in Graves' hyperthyroidism and ophthalmopathy. That paper states: HTBI primers were used for first-round RT-PCR of the TCR CDR3.

The clonotype originates from a woman aged 40-65 years with Graves disease. Sequenced here: peripheral blood mononuclear cells (PBMCs), sampled at new diagnosis, from a patient treated with antithyroid drugs. This rearrangement joins TRBV7-9 to TRBJ1-4; D is ambiguous. The CDR3 coding sequence is TGTGCCAGCAGCTCCCTGGAGAGAGCAACTAATGAAAAACTGTTTTTT. Translation gives CASSSLERATNEKLFF.